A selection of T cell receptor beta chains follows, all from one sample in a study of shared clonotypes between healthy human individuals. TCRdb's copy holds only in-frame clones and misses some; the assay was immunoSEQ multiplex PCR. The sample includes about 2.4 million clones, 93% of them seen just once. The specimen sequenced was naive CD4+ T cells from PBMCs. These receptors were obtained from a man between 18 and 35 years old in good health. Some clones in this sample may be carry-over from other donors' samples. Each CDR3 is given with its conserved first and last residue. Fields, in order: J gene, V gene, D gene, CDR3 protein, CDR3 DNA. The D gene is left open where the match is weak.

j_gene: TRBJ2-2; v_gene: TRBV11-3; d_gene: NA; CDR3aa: CASSLAGWGPNTGELFF; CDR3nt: TGTGCCAGCAGCTTGGCAGGGTGGGGCCCGAACACCGGGGAGCTGTTTTTT
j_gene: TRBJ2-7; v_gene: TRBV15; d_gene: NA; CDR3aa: CATSRGRTYEQYF; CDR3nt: TGTGCCACCAGCAGGGGCAGAACATACGAGCAGTACTTC
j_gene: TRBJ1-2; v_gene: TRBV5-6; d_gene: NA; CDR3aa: CASSLARGGSGYTF; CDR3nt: TGTGCCAGCAGCTTGGCAAGGGGTGGAAGTGGCTACACCTTC
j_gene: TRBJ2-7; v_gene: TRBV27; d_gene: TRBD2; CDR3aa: CASGLAERAEQYF; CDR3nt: TGTGCCAGCGGACTAGCGGAACGCGCCGAGCAGTACTTC
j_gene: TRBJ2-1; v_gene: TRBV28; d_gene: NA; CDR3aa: CAKYSRTRPYNEQFF; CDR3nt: TGTGCCAAATACAGCCGGACACGTCCCTACAATGAGCAGTTCTTC
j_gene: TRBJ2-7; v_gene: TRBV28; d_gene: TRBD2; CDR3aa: CASTTTGAGAYEQYF; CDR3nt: TGTGCCAGCACCACCACCGGGGCGGGAGCCTACGAGCAGTACTTC
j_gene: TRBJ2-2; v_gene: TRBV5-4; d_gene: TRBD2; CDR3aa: CASSMGGMAGELFF; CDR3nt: TGTGCCAGCAGCATGGGGGGGATGGCCGGGGAGCTGTTTTTT
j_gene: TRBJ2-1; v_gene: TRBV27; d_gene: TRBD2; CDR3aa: CASSSRSSGGSYNEQFF; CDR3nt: TGTGCCAGCAGTTCCCGATCAAGCGGGGGCTCCTACAATGAGCAGTTCTTC
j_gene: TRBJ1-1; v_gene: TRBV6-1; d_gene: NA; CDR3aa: CASSDMTGWGTEAFF; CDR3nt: TGTGCCAGCAGTGATATGACAGGCTGGGGCACTGAAGCTTTCTTT
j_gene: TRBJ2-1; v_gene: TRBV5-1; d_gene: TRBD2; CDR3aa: CASSATSGRMNEQFF; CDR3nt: TGCGCCAGCAGCGCGACTAGCGGGAGAATGAATGAGCAGTTCTTC